This entry features one T cell receptor beta chain sequence. Antigen: not known. This specimen comes from a study of T cells in Graves' hyperthyroidism and ophthalmopathy. Study-wide context: Peripheral blood was obtained at initial diagnosis, preceding any treatment. Study outcomes and limitations: Blood also showed most of the thyroid clonotypes that were expanded above 0.001. In the analysis, a 13 V-J model separated ophthalmopathy from stable hyperthyroidism.

TCR beta CDR3 regions were amplified from RNA. The HTBI set primed first-round TCR CDR3 RT-PCR. From the multiplex PCR reads, TCRdb called clonotypes with MiXCR, one entry per CDR3 protein. Seen here are around 190,000 distinct CDR3 sequences, 17% observed once, and the top ten hold 53%. With 11 bases removed from V and 1 base from J, the gap between germline ends came to 12 bases. This CDR3 is built from 12 residues. The germline gives CDR1 SNHLY, CDR2 FYNNEI. The TCR originated in a woman in her 50s with Graves' hyperthyroidism. The chain has TRBV2 and TRBJ2-7; D possibly uses TRBD1 or TRBD2 (6 bases each). The sample comprised blood. The CDR3 region has the DNA TGTGCCGGGGGGCACGGATCCTACGAGCAGTACTTC. This codes for CAGGHGSYEQYF. Full variable domain (missing parts from reference TRBV2 and TRBJ2-7): EPEVTQTPSHQVTQMGQEVILRCVPISNHLYFYWYRQILGQKVEFLVSFYNNEISEKSEIFDDQFSVERPDGSNFTLKIRSTKLEDSAMYFCAGGHGSYEQYFGPGTRLTVT.